This TCR beta chain was found in a study of shared clonotypes between healthy human individuals. A word on this clone: Its antigen is unidentified.

A CD45RA+ naive subset and a CD45RA-negative memory subset were split from CD4+ cells. Looked up from germline, CDR1 is SGDLS and CDR2 is YYNGEE. V lost 4 bases and J lost 3; bases outside the gene matches: 5. The CDR3 runs to 14 residues. The authors ran the assay at deep level. Libraries were prepared by immunoSEQ multiplex PCR; TCRdb keeps only in-frame clonotypes and omits some of them. The profile shows some 2,500,000 clones, just under 95% of them singletons. Study observations and caveats: Blood alone was sampled, and tissue repertoires likely differ. The rarefaction results pointed to incomplete sorted-subset sequencing despite large depth.

The chain recombines TRBV9 with TRBJ2-7; the match to TRBD1 covers 9 bases. The sample taken for sequencing was naive CD4+ T cells from PBMCs. Indicated subset: CD45RA+ positively selected. This receptor was obtained from a man between 18 and 29 years old in good health. Some clones in this sample may be carry-over from other donors' samples. The CDR3 DNA is TGTGCCAGCAGCAAACGACAGGGGGGCTACGAGCAGTACTTC. Translating it yields CASSKRQGGYEQYF.